Listed here are 11 T cell receptor beta chains from one sample, sequenced in a study of naive and memory T cell subsets. General study results and limits: Naive repertoires, especially CD8, held a few larger clonotypes, possibly memory cells re-expressing CD45RA.

An equimolar mix of two oligonucleotides served as the beta constant-region primer for TRBC1 and TRBC2. Nested alpha and beta constant-region primers with the SP2 primer drove four PCR rounds on ligated cDNA. TCRdb used MiXCR to reprocess the UMI-ligation and nested PCR reads, holding one entry per CDR3 protein. The sample carries around 140,000 distinct CDR3 sequences, approximately 22% recorded once. The antigens these receptors bind are not known. Sequenced sample: naive CD4+ T cells from blood. These receptor sequences come from a human donor in good health.

The chain carries TRBV5-1 and TRBJ2-7, with a possible D match to TRBD1 (5 bases). V gave up 1 base and J gave up 2 bases, with 19 bases separating them. Germline lookup yields CDR1 SGHRS and CDR2 YFSETQ. CDR3 length: 17 amino acids. CDR3 region: CASSLRTGPTATYEQYF. CDR3 nucleotide sequence: TGCGCCAGCAGCTTGAGAACTGGCCCGACAGCTACCTACGAGCAGTACTTC.

This clonotype was counted only a few times. The CDR3 is CASSSGGGEQYF. In nucleotides, the CDR3 is TGTGCCAGCAGTTCAGGGGGAGGCGAGCAGTACTTC. V is TRBV6-6 and J is TRBJ2-7, with D perhaps matching TRBD1 (7 bases). In germline, CDR1 is MNHNY, CDR2 SVGAGI (reference sequence). This CDR3 contains 12 residues. V lost 4 bases to trimming and J lost 6 bases, with 10 bases between them.

This chain joins TRBV11-2 and TRBJ2-3, with TRBD2 matching over 7 bases. Germline CDR1 SGHAT, CDR2 FQNNGV. The CDR3 is 15 residues long. Losses at the gene ends were 5 bases for V and 3 bases for J; bases not matched to a gene: 8. The CDR3 here is CASSVTPGLTDTQYF. CDR3 bases: TGTGCCAGCAGCGTCACCCCGGGACTAACAGATACGCAGTATTTT.

This clonotype came up a few times. The V and J genes are TRBV12-3 or TRBV12-4 and TRBJ2-3, with D possibly matching TRBD1 (6 bases). CDR3 length: 16 amino acids. V shed 1 base and J shed 13 bases, with 24 bases lying between them. The CDR3 reads CASSLGSPGAAKLEYF. In DNA form, the CDR3 reads TGTGCCAGCAGTTTAGGATCCCCAGGGGCAGCCAAACTGGAGTATTTT.

Only a few counts were recorded for this clonotype. The J gene is TRBJ1-1, the V gene TRBV7-2; no definite D call. CDR3 length: 12 residues. V lost 6 bases and J 0 bases, leaving 5 bases between the germline ends. Germline V gene lookup returns CDR1 SGHTA and CDR2 FQGNSA. Here the CDR3 DNA reads TGTGCCAGCAGTAAAATGAACACTGAAGCTTTCTTT. Encoded protein: CASSKMNTEAFF.

The count of this clonotype is one. The CDR3: CASSLNRPGGLASEQFF. In DNA form, the CDR3 reads TGCGCCAGCAGCTTAAATAGGCCCGGGGGCCTAGCGAGTGAGCAGTTCTTC. The chain joins TRBV5-1 to TRBJ2-1; perhaps D is TRBD1 or TRBD2 (6 bases each). This CDR3 spans 17 amino acids. V was pared by 2 bases and J by 9 bases, with 24 bases between. Germline loops: CDR1 SGHRS, CDR2 YFSETQ.

The chain couples TRBV6-5 to TRBJ2-5; perhaps TRBD2 as D (7 bases). The CDR3 has 15 residues. The germline CDR1 and CDR2 sequences are MNHEY and SVGAGI. Trimming cost V 5 bases and J 5 bases, with 18 bases left between them. Written as DNA, the CDR3 is TGTGCCAGCAGTAGGGTAGGGGGGGCGGTGGAGACCCAGTACTTC. Its translation: CASSRVGGAVETQYF.

This rearrangement joins TRBV28 to TRBJ2-7, with unresolved D. This CDR3 region has 12 residues. CDR1 and CDR2 (germline): MDHEN, SYDVKM. V was trimmed by 6 bases and J by 3 bases, leaving 9 bases between them. CDR3 DNA: TGTGCCAGCAGGGGCGGTAACTACGAGCAGTACTTC. Translated: CASRGGNYEQYF.

V usage is TRBV7-2 and J usage is TRBJ2-5; the match to TRBD1 covers 11 bases. The CDR3 totals 13 residues. In germline, CDR1 is SGHTA, CDR2 FQGNSA. V shed 5 bases and J 10 bases; nucleotides not matched to a gene: 6. The CDR3 bases are TGTGCCAGCAGCCCGGACAGGGGGCGAGTCCAGTACTTC. Its protein is CASSPDRGRVQYF.

The chain combines TRBV5-6 with TRBJ2-3; a weak D match, TRBD2 (5 bases). Germline CDR1 is SGHDT and CDR2 is YYEEEE. Trimming pared 0 bases from V and 6 bases from J, leaving 14 bases between. The CDR3 is made up of 15 amino acids. The CDR3 DNA reads as TGTGCCAGCAGCTTGGATGGTTGGAGGTTGGATACGCAGTATTTT. Amino acid sequence: CASSLDGWRLDTQYF.

This clonotype was seen at least ten times. The chain couples TRBV29-1 to TRBJ2-7; D remains ambiguous. Trimming took 7 bases from V and 3 from J, leaving 22 bases between them. The CDR3 length is 15 residues. In germline, CDR1 is SQVTM, CDR2 ANQGSEA. CDR3: CSGALGPTTFYEQYF. CDR3 nucleotide sequence: TGCAGCGGGGCCCTAGGACCGACAACCTTCTACGAGCAGTACTTC.